The 26 T cell receptor beta chains presented below share a single source sample, sequenced in a study of blood T cell repertoires in COVID-19. Some clones are missing from TCRdb's copy, which holds only in-frame ones; the method was immunoSEQ multiplex PCR. Here the sample spans under 200,000 clones, around nine tenths being singletons. The sequenced sample consisted of peripheral blood. The receptors stem from a middle-aged man with acute or convalescent COVID-19.

As DNA, the CDR3 is TGTGCCAGCAGGAACGACAGAAAACCCGACAGCTCCTATAATTCACCCCTCCACTTT. This gives the protein CASRNDRKPDSSYNSPLHF. This chain links TRBV5-6 with TRBJ1-6; TRBD1 might be the D (5 bases). Germline lookup yields CDR1 SGHDT and CDR2 YYEEEE. Trimming pared 5 bases from V and 0 bases from J, leaving 21 bases between. The length of the CDR3 is 19 residues.

The chain recombines TRBV6-5 with TRBJ1-5; 7 nucleotides match TRBD1. Germline-derived CDR1 and CDR2 are MNHEY and SVGAGI. V trimming: 6 bases; J trimming: 1 base; junction bases outside the gene matches: 3. The CDR3 sequence is 14 residues long. CDR3 nucleotide sequence: TGTGCCAGCAGCTCGGGACAGAGCAATCAGCCCCAGCATTTT. The encoded protein is CASSSGQSNQPQHF.

The chain uses TRBV19 and TRBJ1-4; no firm D call. The germline V gene has CDR1 LNHDA and CDR2 SQIVND (reference sequence). V was clipped by 3 bases and J by 1 base, with 6 bases between them. The CDR3 loop spans 14 amino acids. CDR3 DNA sequence: TGTGCCAGTAGTATCGGGTTAACTAATGAAAAACTGTTTTTT. Translated: CASSIGLTNEKLFF.

With regard to this clone: Within the sample, other DNA sequences also encode this same CDR3. The chain carries TRBV5-1 and TRBJ2-3, with 7 nucleotides matching TRBD2. V lost 0 bases and J lost 1; bases outside the gene matches: 5. The CDR3 spans 16 residues. CDR1 is SGHRS and CDR2 is YFSETQ in the germline V gene. This CDR3 reads CASSLASLAGTDTQYF. The CDR3 DNA is TGCGCCAGCAGCTTGGCTTCGCTAGCGGGCACAGATACGCAGTATTTT. Together with reference TRBV5-1 and TRBJ2-3, the CDR3 gives the full variable domain: KAGVTQTPRYLIKTRGQQVTLSCSPISGHRSVSWYQQTPGQGLQFLFEYFSETQRNKGNFPGRFSGRQFSNSRSEMNVSTLELGDSALYLCASSLASLAGTDTQYFGPGTRLTVL.

J is TRBJ1-5 and V is TRBV6-6, with TRBD1 as a possible D gene (5 bases). The germline V gene encodes CDR1 MNHNY and CDR2 SVGAGI (reference sequence). The CDR3 totals 15 residues. Deletions cut 6 bases from V and 2 bases from J, with 14 bases between. CDR3 loop: CASSPRSGGNQPQHF. The CDR3 DNA is TGTGCCAGCAGCCCCAGGTCGGGGGGCAATCAGCCCCAGCATTTT.

This clone was seen many times. Other DNA variants within this sample encode the same CDR3. The J gene is TRBJ1-2, the V gene TRBV5-8; maybe TRBD1 (5 bases). Germline V CDR1 and CDR2: SGHTS, YDEGEE. V was trimmed by 4 bases and J by 5 bases, leaving 15 bases between them. The CDR3 contains 14 residues. The chain's CDR3 is CASSTLDRGYGYTF. The CDR3 DNA follows: TGTGCCAGCAGCACCCTCGACAGAGGATATGGCTACACCTTC. Looking up the rest from reference TRBV5-8 and TRBJ1-2 gives the full variable domain: EAGVTQSPTHLIKTRGQQATLRCSPISGHTSVYWYQQALGLGLQFLLWYDEGEERNRGNFPPRFSGRQFPNYSSELNVNALELEDSALYLCASSTLDRGYGYTFGSGTRLTVV.

The V and J genes are TRBV10-2 and TRBJ1-5; no clear D gene. The V end was cut by 3 bases, the J end by 0 bases, with 3 bases between. CDR1 and CDR2 (germline): WSHSY, SAAADI. The CDR3 spans 13 residues. In nucleotides, the CDR3 is TGCGCCAGCAGTGATCGTAGCAATCAGCCCCAGCATTTT. Protein: CASSDRSNQPQHF.

The rearrangement uses TRBV5-4 and TRBJ2-6; 8 bases align to TRBD1. CDR1 and CDR2 from the germline V gene are SGHNT and YYREEE (reference sequence). V lost 3 bases, J lost 6 bases, and 8 bases stayed unmatched. This CDR3 is built from 16 residues. The CDR3 DNA sequence: TGTGCCAGCAGCTCGACTACAGGGGGGCTGGCCAACGTCCTGACTTTC. This sequence encodes CASSSTTGGLANVLTF.

This clone was counted a single time. The chain employs TRBV9 and TRBJ2-2; TRBD1 might be the D (5 bases). The CDR3 length is 14 residues. V was shortened by 2 bases and J by 1 base, with 6 bases between the two germline ends. The germline V gene has CDR1 SGDLS and CDR2 YYNGEE. Here the CDR3 DNA reads TGTGCCAGCAGCGTCCAGGGGAACACCGGGGAGCTGTTTTTT. It yields the protein CASSVQGNTGELFF.

V gene TRBV28 combines with J gene TRBJ1-2; TRBD1 matches at 7 bases. Germline V lookup: CDR1 MDHEN, CDR2 SYDVKM. The CDR3 spans 13 residues. J gave up 3 bases and V 6 bases, and 4 bases lay outside the gene matches. The CDR3 here is CASRSQGDYGYTF. Here the CDR3 DNA reads TGTGCCAGCAGGTCCCAGGGGGACTATGGCTACACCTTC.

In nucleotides, the CDR3 is TGTGCCAGCACCCCTCGGGTTTCGGTTAACTCTGGAAACACCATATATTTT. Amino acid sequence: CASTPRVSVNSGNTIYF. The V gene is TRBV5-5, the J gene TRBJ1-3; D gene ambiguous. The CDR3 is made up of 17 amino acids. Germline V gives CDR1 SGHKS, CDR2 YYEKEE (reference sequence). Trimming left V 6 bases short and J 0 bases short, with 19 bases between.

The V gene is TRBV29-1, the J gene TRBJ2-5; no clear D gene. Germline-derived CDR1 and CDR2 are SQVTM and ANQGSEA. CDR3 length equals 12 residues. With 6 bases removed from V and 5 bases from J, the gap between germline ends came to 13 bases. CDR3 loop: CSVTLGGETQYF. In DNA, the CDR3 is TGCAGCGTCACTCTCGGCGGCGAGACCCAGTACTTC. The entire variable domain, with the rest obtained from reference TRBV29-1 and TRBJ2-5, is as follows: SAVISQKPSRDICQRGTSLTIQCQVDSQVTMMFWYRQQPGQSLTLIATANQGSEATYESGFVIDKFPISRPNLTFSTLTVSNMSPEDSSIYLCSVTLGGETQYFGPGTRLLVL.

This chain uses TRBV28 with TRBJ2-1; TRBD2 matches 13 bases. V lost 5 bases to trimming and J lost 11 bases; unmatched junction nucleotides: 12. The CDR3 sequence is 16 residues long. Germline CDR1 reads MDHEN; CDR2 reads SYDVKM. CDR3 DNA sequence: TGTGCCAGCAGTGCCCAGGGACTAGCGGGAATCAGGAAGCAGTTCTTC. Translated: CASSAQGLAGIRKQFF.

The chain uses TRBV7-3 and TRBJ2-7; D may be TRBD2 (5 bases). CDR3 length: 16 amino acids. V lost 8 bases and J lost 3, with 23 bases in between. The germline V gene has CDR1 SGHTA and CDR2 FQGTGA. CDR3 bases: TGTGCCAGCGCCCATAAAAAGGAGGAGAACGGCTACGAGCAGTACGTC. Translating gives CASAHKKEENGYEQYV.

The rearrangement joins TRBV19 to TRBJ1-2, with D maybe TRBD1 (5 bases). Trimming took 4 bases from V and 8 from J, leaving 14 bases between them. Germline assignment: CDR1 LNHDA and CDR2 SQIVND (reference sequence). The CDR3 contains 13 residues. The CDR3 sequence: CASSTLTDRGYTF. CDR3 sequence (DNA): TGTGCCAGTAGTACTTTGACAGACCGAGGCTACACCTTC.

The CDR3 DNA reads as TGTGCCAGCAGTTACTCCGGACAGAACACCGGGGAGCTGTTTTTT. Translation gives CASSYSGQNTGELFF. V gene TRBV6-2 or TRBV6-3 combines with J gene TRBJ2-2; TRBD1 is a possible D gene (5 bases). The germline CDR1 and CDR2 sequences are MNHEY and SVGEGT. The CDR3 runs 15 residues. V was pared by 0 bases and J by 1 base, with 6 bases between.

V and J are TRBV4-3 and TRBJ2-5; 8 positions match TRBD2. CDR1 is LGHNA, CDR2 YSLEER, per germline. With V trimmed by 1 base and J by 5 bases, 6 bases remained unmatched. The CDR3 has 15 amino acids. As DNA, the CDR3 is TGCGCCAGCAGCCAAGGACAGTCGGGGGGGGAGACCCAGTACTTC. Protein product: CASSQGQSGGETQYF.

CDR3 nucleotides: TGTGCCAGCAGTGCGGGACAGGGGTTTGATGGCTACACCTTC. Translating it yields CASSAGQGFDGYTF. J is TRBJ1-2 and V is TRBV28, with 10 bases fitting TRBD1. Looked up from germline, CDR1 is MDHEN and CDR2 is SYDVKM. CDR3 length: 14 residues. Trimming at V came to 5 bases and at J to 6 bases, leaving 6 bases not matched to a gene.

This clone was observed a handful of times. The chain couples TRBV18 to TRBJ2-2, with a tentative D call TRBD2 (6 bases). Trimming removed 4 bases at V and 2 bases at J, with 11 bases between. Per germline, CDR1 KGHSH and CDR2 LQKENI. This CDR3 spans 15 amino acids. In DNA, the CDR3 is TGTGCCAGCTCACACCGGGAGACAAACACCGGGGAGCTGTTTTTT. This sequence encodes CASSHRETNTGELFF.

The chain carries TRBV19 and TRBJ1-5, with TRBD1 as a possible D gene (5 bases). V dropped 4 bases and J dropped 5 bases, with 9 bases sitting between them. The CDR3 spans 13 residues. Per germline, CDR1 LNHDA and CDR2 SQIVND (reference sequence). The CDR3 coding sequence is TGTGCCAGTAGTAAGGACACCCATCAGCCCCAGCATTTT. It specifies CASSKDTHQPQHF.

The genes are TRBV18 and TRBJ2-1; 7 bases fit TRBD1. CDR3 length: 18 residues. V dropped 4 bases and J dropped 0; count of bases not matched to a gene: 12. Germline CDR1 and CDR2: KGHSH and LQKENI. CDR3 region: CASSRWDEGASSYNEQFF. The CDR3 DNA follows: TGTGCCAGCTCACGTTGGGACGAGGGGGCGAGCTCCTACAATGAGCAGTTCTTC. The whole variable domain, filled in from reference TRBV18 and TRBJ2-1, reads NAGVMQNPRHLVRRRGQEARLRCSPMKGHSHVYWYRQLPEEGLKFMVYLQKENIIDESGMPKERFSAEFPKEGPSILRIQQVVRGDSAAYFCASSRWDEGASSYNEQFFGPGTRLTVL.

The chain has TRBV2 and TRBJ1-4; D is unresolved. V lost 8 bases and J 8 bases, leaving 15 bases between the germline ends. CDR3 length equals 13 residues. The V gene's germline CDR1 is SNHLY and CDR2 FYNNEI. The CDR3 coding sequence is TGTGCCAGCTCTTACTTAGTATTGGAAAAACTGTTTTTT. Its translation: CASSYLVLEKLFF. Variable domain in full (rest from reference TRBV2 and TRBJ1-4): EPEVTQTPSHQVTQMGQEVILRCVPISNHLYFYWYRQILGQKVEFLVSFYNNEISEKSEIFDDQFSVERPDGSNFTLKIRSTKLEDSAMYFCASSYLVLEKLFFGSGTQLSVL.

Here the CDR3 DNA reads TGTGCCAGTCGAGCGGGGGGGGAGCTGAGCTCCTACAATGAGCAGTTCTTC. Protein product: CASRAGGELSSYNEQFF. This sequence joins TRBV19 and TRBJ2-1, with 10 bases fitting TRBD2. CDR1 and CDR2 (germline): LNHDA, SQIVND (reference sequence). The CDR3 sequence is 17 residues long. V was clipped by 8 bases and J by 0 bases; unmatched bases: 10. Supplemented by reference TRBV19 and TRBJ2-1, the full variable domain reads DGGITQSPKYLFRKEGQNVTLSCEQNLNHDAMYWYRQDPGQGLRLIYYSQIVNDFQKGDIAEGYSVSREKKESFPLTVTSAQKNPTAFYLCASRAGGELSSYNEQFFGPGTRLTVL.

CDR3 loop: CASSPPGTGDQPQHF. The DNA for the CDR3 is TGTGCCAGCAGTCCCCCCGGGACAGGGGACCAGCCCCAGCATTTT. The J gene is TRBJ1-5, the V gene TRBV2; TRBD1 aligns across 10 bases. The V gene end was trimmed by 5 bases and the J gene end by 7 bases; junction bases not matched to a gene: 8. CDR3 length: 15 residues. CDR1 and CDR2 from the germline V gene are SNHLY and FYNNEI.

The V and J genes are TRBV5-1 and TRBJ2-7; D is perhaps TRBD2 (6 bases). This CDR3 has 13 amino acids. V lost 1 base, J lost 4 bases, and 9 bases lay in between. CDR1 is SGHRS, CDR2 YFSETQ, per germline. CDR3 loop: CASSLMGGYEQYV. CDR3 nucleotide sequence: TGCGCCAGCAGCTTGATGGGGGGTTACGAGCAGTACGTC.

This chain joins TRBV7-9 and TRBJ2-7; TRBD2 agrees at 7 bases. Germline V gene data show CDR1 as SEHNR and CDR2 as FQNEAQ (reference sequence). This CDR3 comprises 12 residues. V was pared by 5 bases and J by 5 bases, with 3 bases of the junction left unmatched. The CDR3 protein is CASSPGTNEQYF. The CDR3 DNA is TGTGCCAGCAGCCCCGGGACTAACGAGCAGTACTTC.